This T cell receptor (beta chain) was found in a study of shared clonotypes between healthy human individuals. Study details: Plates per donor: three CD4 naive, three CD4 memory, two CD8 naive, one CD8 memory. Findings and caveats of the study: Among donors, the sharing of clonotypes was expected to be influenced by sequencing depth. Among several donors, about 5% of naive CD4 clonotypes were found in common. Clonotypes not shared had lower generation probabilities than those common to all four donors.

Sequenced by immunoSEQ multiplex PCR; TCRdb stores in-frame clones only, minus some. The sample yields about a million clones, roughly 80% seen once. This CDR3 comprises 15 residues. Germline V CDR1 and CDR2: SGHRS, YFSETQ. V dropped 4 bases and J dropped 4 bases, with 15 bases sitting between them. A note on this clone: Its specificity is unknown.

The TCR sequence derives from a man aged 18-30 years in good health. Some clones in this sample may be carry-over from other donors' samples. The chain carries TRBV5-1 and TRBJ2-4, with D possibly being TRBD1 (6 bases). Source material: memory CD4+ T cells from PBMCs. Sample subset: CD45RA-negative fraction. CDR3: CASSPSTGEKNIQYF. DNA of the CDR3: TGCGCCAGCAGCCCCTCGACAGGAGAGAAAAACATTCAGTACTTC.